What follows is one T cell receptor (beta chain) and its context. Its antigen is as yet unknown. The read ends 3 residues shy of where the CDR3 ends; the end is completed using the germline J gene. This sample was included in a study of T cells in women clearing cervical HPV infection. Study-level information: Case blood was drawn when the lesion was first found; control blood after infection became undetectable. Study-wide points: Effector/memory and HPV-specific T cells were not isolated, and association timing is unknown.

The CDR3 sequence is 13 residues long. Germline V gene lookup returns CDR1 DFQATT and CDR2 SNEGSKA (reference sequence). V shed 7 bases, J shed 5 bases, and the junction held 8 bases outside the gene matches. Using immunoSEQ multiplex PCR, the repertoire was profiled, and TCRdb retains in-frame clones only, with some absent. In total, the table holds tens of thousands of clones. The sequencing input was blood buffy coat. The sequence derives from a woman between 18 and 69 years old with a cervical HPV16 infection that either progressed to CIN3+ or cleared (not recorded which). The chain carries TRBV20-1 and TRBJ2-5; the match to TRBD2 covers 9 bases. The sequenced CDR3 bases are TGCAGTGTCCCCGGACTAGCGATGGAGACC. Amino acid sequence: CSVPGLAMET. The full CDR3 reads CSVPGLAMETQYF.